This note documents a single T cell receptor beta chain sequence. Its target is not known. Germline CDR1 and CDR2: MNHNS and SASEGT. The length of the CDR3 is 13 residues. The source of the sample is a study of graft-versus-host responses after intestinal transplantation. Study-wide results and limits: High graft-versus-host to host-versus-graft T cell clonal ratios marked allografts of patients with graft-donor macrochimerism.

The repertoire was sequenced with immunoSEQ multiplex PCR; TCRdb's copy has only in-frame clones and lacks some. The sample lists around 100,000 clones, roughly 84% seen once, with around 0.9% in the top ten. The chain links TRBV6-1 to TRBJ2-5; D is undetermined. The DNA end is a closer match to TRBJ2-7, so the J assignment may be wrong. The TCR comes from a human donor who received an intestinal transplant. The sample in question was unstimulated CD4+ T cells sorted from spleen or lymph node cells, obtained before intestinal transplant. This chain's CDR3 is CASSQDVSYEQYF. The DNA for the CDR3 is TGTGCCAGCAGTCAAGACGTCTCCTACGAGCAGTACTTC.